This T cell receptor beta chain was documented in a study of blood T cell repertoires in COVID-19. Generated by immunoSEQ multiplex PCR, the TCRdb table keeps only in-frame clones and is missing some. Among roughly 260,000 clones listed, more than 65% were seen once. Trimming removed 1 base from V and 3 bases from J; junction bases left unmatched: 4. Germline V gene data show CDR1 as LNHDA and CDR2 as SQIVND (reference sequence). CDR3 length equals 15 residues. This clone was detected a few times. The V gene is TRBV19, the J gene TRBJ1-1, with TRBD1 matching 8 bases. The sequence came from a woman in her forties with active or convalescent COVID-19. The source material was peripheral blood. CDR3 coding DNA: TGTGCCAGTAGTATAGTTGGACAGGGCGACACTGAAGCTTTCTTT. Protein product: CASSIVGQGDTEAFF. Filled out from reference TRBV19 and TRBJ1-1, the complete variable domain reads DGGITQSPKYLFRKEGQNVTLSCEQNLNHDAMYWYRQDPGQGLRLIYYSQIVNDFQKGDIAEGYSVSREKKESFPLTVTSAQKNPTAFYLCASSIVGQGDTEAFFGQGTRLTVV.